One and the same sample provided the 16 T cell receptor beta chains below, sequenced in a study of shared clonotypes between healthy human individuals. Profiled with immunoSEQ multiplex PCR; TCRdb holds only in-frame clones, not every one. The profile shows roughly 2.5 million clones, over 85% of them singletons. Material: naive CD4+ T cells sorted from blood. This sample's subset: CD45RA+ positively selected. The receptors originated from a man younger than 35 in good health.

A word on this clone: Different DNA sequences within this sample yield the same CDR3. The gene calls are TRBV27 and TRBJ1-5, with 8 bases that match TRBD1. With 2 bases clipped from V and 4 bases from J, the junction kept 1 base outside the gene matches. The CDR3 is made up of 14 amino acids. Germline CDR1 is MNHEY and CDR2 is SMNVEV (reference sequence). This CDR3 reads CASSLRQGNQPQHF. In DNA, the CDR3 is TGTGCCAGCAGTTTAAGACAGGGGAATCAGCCCCAGCATTTT.

This sequence joins TRBV5-4 and TRBJ2-7; 8 bases fit TRBD1. Trimming cost V 0 bases and J 4 bases; bases outside gene matches: 9. There are 16 residues in the CDR3. Per germline, CDR1 SGHNT and CDR2 YYREEE (reference sequence). CDR3 region: CASSLGIGQGGYEQYF. CDR3 in DNA: TGTGCCAGCAGCTTGGGAATAGGACAGGGTGGATACGAGCAGTACTTC.

Details on this clone: The sample has other DNA sequences that encode this CDR3 too. The chain carries TRBV20-1 and TRBJ1-1; no clear D. The CDR3 is made up of 11 amino acids. V shed 7 bases and J shed 1 base, with 7 bases lying between them. Germline CDR1 reads DFQATT; CDR2 reads SNEGSKA (reference sequence). The CDR3 DNA follows: TGCAGTGTCCTAGAGAACACTGAAGCTTTCTTT. Translated: CSVLENTEAFF.

The rearrangement joins TRBV29-1 to TRBJ2-6; possible D gene TRBD1, 5 bases. The CDR3 extends over 13 amino acids. In germline, CDR1 is SQVTM, CDR2 ANQGSEA. Trimming left V 4 bases short and J 4 bases short, with 8 bases between. The CDR3 protein is CSVAGLGANVLTF. CDR3 coding DNA: TGCAGCGTTGCAGGGTTGGGGGCCAACGTCCTGACTTTC.

The V call is TRBV19, the J call TRBJ1-2, with D perhaps matching TRBD1 (5 bases). The germline CDR1 and CDR2 sequences are LNHDA and SQIVND (reference sequence). The CDR3 contains 15 residues. Between the trimmed V and J ends, which lost 3 bases and 3 bases, there was a span of 14 bases. The CDR3 region has the DNA TGTGCCAGTAGTATGTGGACAAATAGGGACTATGGCTACACCTTC. It yields the protein CASSMWTNRDYGYTF.

The chain joins TRBV7-2 to TRBJ2-7, with 7 bases that match TRBD1. Unmatched junction bases numbered 8, after V lost 3 bases and J lost 6 bases. Germline V lookup: CDR1 SGHTA, CDR2 FQGNSA. CDR3 size: 14 residues. For the CDR3, the DNA is TGTGCCAGCAGCTTGACAGGGCCTCAGTCCGAGCAGTACTTC. Encoded protein: CASSLTGPQSEQYF.

The chain employs TRBV5-8 and TRBJ2-7; 8 nucleotides line up with TRBD2. The CDR3 runs 15 residues. Germline CDR1 and CDR2: SGHTS and YDEGEE. The ends lost 4 bases at V and 0 bases at J; junction bases unmatched: 6. The CDR3 is CASSPGGGVSYEQYF. In nucleotides, the CDR3 is TGTGCCAGCAGCCCGGGGGGGGGCGTCTCCTACGAGCAGTACTTC.

The V call is TRBV11-1, the J call TRBJ1-2, with TRBD1 identical over 7 bases. After removal of 5 bases from V and 5 bases from J, the junction contained 5 bases not matched to a gene. Germline V lookup: CDR1 SGHAT, CDR2 FQDESV (reference sequence). This CDR3 has 13 residues. CDR3 coding DNA: TGTGCCAGCAGCACGGGGACAGTATATGGCTACACCTTC. Translating it yields CASSTGTVYGYTF.

In its sample, this clone was seen a few times. This sequence joins TRBV6-1 and TRBJ1-6; D not certain. Trimming stripped 2 bases from V and 9 bases from J, with 8 bases between. Germline lookup yields CDR1 MNHNS and CDR2 SASEGT. This CDR3 contains 13 residues. CDR3 sequence (DNA): TGTGCCAGCAGTGAAAGGGTAATTTCACCCCTCCACTTT. Its translation: CASSERVISPLHF.

This rearrangement joins TRBV18 to TRBJ1-2; the D is unclear. The germline V gene has CDR1 KGHSH and CDR2 LQKENI. This CDR3 contains 15 residues. V was trimmed by 6 bases and J by 0 bases, leaving 14 bases between them. CDR3: CASSPTASTNYGYTF. CDR3 coding DNA: TGTGCCAGCTCGCCAACCGCCAGTACTAACTATGGCTACACCTTC.

The table lists this clone with a count of one. The chain combines TRBV21-1 with TRBJ1-4; TRBD1, as called in the table, went unchecked against the DNA. TRBV21-1 has pseudogene status. The CDR3 runs 17 residues. Here the CDR3 DNA reads TGTGCCAGCAGCAATTCCCCGGACAGGGAAGAGAATAGGAAACTGTTTTTT. Residues: CASSNSPDREENRKLFF.

The chain employs TRBV27 and TRBJ1-1; tentative D call: TRBD1 (5 bases). CDR1 is MNHEY and CDR2 is SMNVEV in the germline V gene (reference sequence). This CDR3 region has 14 residues. Trimming stripped 3 bases from V and 10 bases from J, with 18 bases between. The DNA for the CDR3 is TGTGCCAGCAGTTTCTCCAGTGGGGGAGACATAGCTTTCTTT. Translating gives CASSFSSGGDIAFF.

The chain uses TRBV7-6 and TRBJ2-6, with D possibly matching TRBD1 (5 bases). Between the trimmed V and J ends, which lost 1 base and 2 bases, there was a span of 6 bases. CDR1 SGHVS and CDR2 FNYEAQ come from the germline V gene. There are 15 residues in the CDR3. The CDR3 here is CASSLEGTGANVLTF. The CDR3, as DNA: TGTGCCAGCAGCTTAGAGGGGACTGGGGCCAACGTCCTGACTTTC. Using reference TRBV7-6 and TRBJ2-6 for the parts outside the CDR3, the full variable domain is GAGVSQSPRYKVTKRGQDVALRCDPISGHVSLYWYRQALGQGPEFLTYFNYEAQQDKSGLPNDRFSAERPEGSISTLTIQRTEQRDSAMYRCASSLEGTGANVLTFGAGSRLTVL.

This sequence joins TRBV19 and TRBJ1-5; D might be TRBD1 (6 bases). Trimming removed 3 bases from V and 4 bases from J, with 16 bases in between. Germline loops: CDR1 LNHDA, CDR2 SQIVND (reference sequence). The CDR3 consists of 16 residues. CDR3 sequence reads: CASSIEGGVPNQPQHF. The CDR3 DNA reads TGTGCCAGTAGTATTGAGGGGGGGGTACCGAATCAGCCCCAGCATTTT. Variable domain in full (rest from reference TRBV19 and TRBJ1-5): DGGITQSPKYLFRKEGQNVTLSCEQNLNHDAMYWYRQDPGQGLRLIYYSQIVNDFQKGDIAEGYSVSREKKESFPLTVTSAQKNPTAFYLCASSIEGGVPNQPQHFGDGTRLSIL.

On this clone: The same CDR3 is also encoded by other DNA sequences in this sample. The chain has TRBV29-1 and TRBJ2-7, with 9 bases aligning to TRBD1. The CDR3 is made up of 12 amino acids. Germline V gene lookup returns CDR1 SQVTM and CDR2 ANQGSEA. V lost 6 bases, J lost 5 bases, and 5 bases stayed unmatched. As DNA, the CDR3 is TGCAGCGTGGGACAGGGTGTCGACGAGCAGTACTTC. It specifies CSVGQGVDEQYF.

This clone was counted a few times. V and J are TRBV29-1 and TRBJ1-1, with D hard to call. CDR1 and CDR2 (germline): SQVTM, ANQGSEA. The CDR3 has 11 amino acids. CDR3: CRCGQNTEAFF. CDR3 coding DNA: TGCAGGTGCGGGCAGAACACTGAAGCTTTCTTT.